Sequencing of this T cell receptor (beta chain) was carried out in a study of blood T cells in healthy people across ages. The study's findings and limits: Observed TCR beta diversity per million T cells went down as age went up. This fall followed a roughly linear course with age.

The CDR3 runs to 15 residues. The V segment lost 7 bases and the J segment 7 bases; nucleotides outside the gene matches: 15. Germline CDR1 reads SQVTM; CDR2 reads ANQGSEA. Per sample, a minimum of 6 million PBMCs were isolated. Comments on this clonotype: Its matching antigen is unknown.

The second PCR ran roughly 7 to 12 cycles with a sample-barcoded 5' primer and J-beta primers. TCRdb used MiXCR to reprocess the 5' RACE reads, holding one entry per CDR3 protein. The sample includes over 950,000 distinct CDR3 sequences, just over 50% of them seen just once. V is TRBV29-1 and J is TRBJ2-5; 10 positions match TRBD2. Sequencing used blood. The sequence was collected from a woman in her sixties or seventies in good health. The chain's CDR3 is CSALRTSGAAGTQYF. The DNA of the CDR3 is TGCAGCGCCCTACGGACTAGCGGAGCGGCGGGGACCCAGTACTTC. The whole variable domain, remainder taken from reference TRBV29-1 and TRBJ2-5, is SAVISQKPSRDICQRGTSLTIQCQVDSQVTMMFWYRQQPGQSLTLIATANQGSEATYESGFVIDKFPISRPNLTFSTLTVSNMSPEDSSIYLCSALRTSGAAGTQYFGPGTRLLVL.